This TCR beta chain was sequenced in a study of cytomegalovirus exposure and HLA in healthy donors. Germline V gene data show CDR1 as MGHDK and CDR2 as SYGVNS. V dropped 3 bases and J dropped 8; count of bases not matched to a gene: 8. CDR3 length: 15 amino acids. This table comes from immunoSEQ multiplex PCR, and its TCRdb copy is limited to in-frame clones, with some not included. Of approximately 170,000 clones listed, roughly nine tenths are singletons. The receptor was isolated from a woman under 30 in good health and CMV-seropositive. The sequenced sample consisted of PBMCs. The chain has TRBV25-1 and TRBJ1-4; 8 nucleotides align to TRBD1. Written as DNA, the CDR3 is TGTGCCAGCAGTGAGTTCGGATCAGGGGGCGAAAAACTGTTTTTT. It encodes CASSEFGSGGEKLFF.